This TCR beta chain was profiled in a study of blood T cell repertoires in COVID-19. This clone was seen just once. Some clones are missing from TCRdb's copy, which holds only in-frame ones; the method was immunoSEQ multiplex PCR. Of hundreds of thousands of clones in the sample, 85% are singletons; the top ten hold more than 3%. The sequence was collected from a woman aged 18 to 35 with acute or convalescent COVID-19. Sequenced material: peripheral blood.

CDR3: CASSYPGQENYGYTF. Written as DNA, the CDR3 is TGTGCCAGCAGCTATCCGGGACAGGAGAACTATGGCTACACCTTC. This chain connects TRBV9 to TRBJ1-2; 8 nucleotides line up with TRBD1. The length of the CDR3 is 15 residues. With V trimmed by 4 bases and J by 2 bases, 7 bases remained unmatched. Germline assignment: CDR1 SGDLS and CDR2 YYNGEE.